This paragraph reports one T cell receptor beta chain. Its antigen is as yet unknown. This record belongs to a study of cytomegalovirus exposure and HLA in healthy donors. General study points: Later analysis placed DRB1 highest and HLA-C lowest in TCR association rates, which differed by HLA locus. In a later analysis, common viral pathogens appeared linked to several of the most significant clusters. Three chains tied to CMV proved CMV antigen-specific in vitro.

In germline, CDR1 is MDHEN, CDR2 SYDVKM. CDR3 length: 16 amino acids. After removal of 8 bases from V and 6 bases from J, the junction contained 16 bases not matched to a gene. The primer mix had 60 Vbeta and 13 Jbeta primers. TCRdb keeps only in-frame clones here, not all; method: immunoSEQ multiplex PCR. The sample carries roughly 120,000 clones, 70% to 80% recorded once. The specimen was PBMCs. This TCR derives from a woman between 18 and 30 years old in good health and CMV-seropositive. This chain uses TRBV28 with TRBJ2-1, with 7 bases aligning to TRBD2. In DNA form, the CDR3 reads TGTGCCAGCCCTTCCGGCGAGAGCGGGAAAATCAATGAGCAGTTCTTC. It translates to CASPSGESGKINEQFF.